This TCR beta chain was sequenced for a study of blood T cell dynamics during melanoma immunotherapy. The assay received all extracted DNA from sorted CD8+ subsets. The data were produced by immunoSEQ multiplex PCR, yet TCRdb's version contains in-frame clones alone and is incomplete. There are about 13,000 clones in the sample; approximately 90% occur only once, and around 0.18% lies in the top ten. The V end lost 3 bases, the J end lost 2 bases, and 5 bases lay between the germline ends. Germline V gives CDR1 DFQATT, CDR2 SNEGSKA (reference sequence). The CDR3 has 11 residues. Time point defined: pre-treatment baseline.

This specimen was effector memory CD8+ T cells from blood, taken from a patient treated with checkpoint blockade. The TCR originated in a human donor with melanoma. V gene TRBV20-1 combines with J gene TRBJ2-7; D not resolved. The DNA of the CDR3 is TGCAGTGCTAGTCCCGCCTACGAGCAGTACTTC. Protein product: CSASPAYEQYF.